These 3 T cell receptor beta chains came from one sample sequenced in a study of response to subunit inactivated influenza vaccine. TCRdb analysed the RT-PCR reads with MiXCR anew, one entry per CDR3 protein. Seen here are about 800,000 distinct CDR3 sequences, 21% observed once, and the top ten hold about 10%. This specimen was PBMCs from blood, taken more than 4 days after vaccination. These receptor sequences come from a man aged 45-65 years who received an inactivated influenza vaccine.

This chain links TRBV28 with TRBJ2-7; 9 bases are shared with TRBD1. Germline assignment: CDR1 MDHEN and CDR2 SYDVKM. J lost 0 bases, V lost 3 bases, and 6 bases had no gene match. This CDR3 has 16 residues. CDR3 amino acids: CASSLGNRGLSYEQYF. The CDR3 DNA sequence: TGTGCCAGCAGTTTGGGAAACAGGGGGCTCTCCTACGAGCAGTACTTC.

This chain joins TRBV13 and TRBJ1-4; D ambiguous. CDR3 length: 11 amino acids. Trimming removed 8 bases from V and 15 bases from J, with 16 bases in between. Germline loops: CDR1 PRHDT, CDR2 FYEKMQ (reference sequence). The CDR3 loop is CASLGSDLMFF. CDR3 DNA sequence: TGTGCCAGCCTGGGAAGTGATTTGATGTTTTTT. Together with reference TRBV13 and TRBJ1-4, the CDR3 gives the full variable domain: AAGVIQSPRHLIKEKRETATLKCYPIPRHDTVYWYQQGPGQDPQFLISFYEKMQSDKGSIPDRFSAQQFSDYHSELNMSSLELGDSALYFCASLGSDLMFFGSGTQLSVL.

This sequence joins TRBV10-3 and TRBJ1-6; weak D call: TRBD1 (6 bases). CDR3 length: 14 amino acids. Trimming removed 6 bases from V and 10 bases from J, with 16 bases in between. CDR1 is ENHRY, CDR2 SYGVKD, per germline. CDR3 sequence (DNA): TGTGCCATCAGCCTACAGGGTGGGGGGTCACCCCTCCACTTT. Encoded protein: CAISLQGGGSPLHF.